This T cell receptor (beta chain) was identified during a study of siplizumab effects on memory and regulatory T cells. Germline lookup yields CDR1 SGHVS and CDR2 FNYEAQ. Trimming pared 5 bases from V and 1 base from J, leaving 12 bases between. The CDR3 has 14 residues. TCRdb's copy holds only in-frame clones and misses some; the assay was immunoSEQ multiplex PCR. The table lists around 95,000 clones, about 95% of them singletons. Material: non-Treg CD4+ T cells sorted from blood. The chain joins TRBV7-6 to TRBJ2-7, with a possible D match to TRBD1 (5 bases). The clonotype comes from a human donor in good health. DNA of the CDR3: TGTGCCAGCAGCGCAGGAACAGGTTCCTACGAGCAGTACTTC. It codes for CASSAGTGSYEQYF.